This T cell receptor (beta chain) was sequenced for a study of CD8+ T cells in alopecia areata (dated by TCRdb to the late 2010s). Regarding the research as a whole: The treated patients took part in an open-label pilot trial in which moderate-to-severe alopecia areata was treated with oral tofacitinib at 5 to 10 mg twice daily. High-throughput TCRbeta sequencing was used to examine T cell clonal expansion in alopecia areata in both the C3H/HeJ mouse model and human patients. Scalp tissue and sorted CD4+ and CD8+ peripheral blood T cells from patchy and totalis/universalis alopecia areata patients and from healthy controls were covered by human TCRbeta sequencing. Disease severity in treated patients was measured with the SALT score, which quantifies the percentage of affected scalp surface area. Tofacitinib-treated patients had biopsies at baseline and at 4 and 24 weeks of treatment, with a later scalp biopsy in several patients. Scalp clonality was compared among normal scalp (n=4), patchy alopecia areata scalp (n=8), and alopecia totalis/universalis scalp (n=8). TCRbeta CDR3 regions were amplified by immunoSEQ multiplex PCR with 35 Vbeta forward and 13 Jbeta reverse primers. RNA was extracted with the PAXgene miRNA kit for fixed scalp, the miRNeasy kit for PBMCs, and the RNeasy kit for mouse skin. Patients stayed on tofacitinib for 6 to 18 months and then had 6 months of follow-up off drug so that delayed response and recurrence could be assessed. General conclusions and limits of the study: Unlike mouse skin, which is dominated by gammadelta T cells, normal human skin has resident alphabeta T cells that are also sequenced, and this complicates analysis of the scalp TCR repertoire. TCR sequences shared between patients were less clear than in mice, possibly partly because of HLA diversity in the patient population. Higher clonality and more expanded CD8+ clones were observed in lesional scalp than in normal scalp, particularly in alopecia totalis/universalis, a finding suggestive of antigenic drive. Because the treated cohort was small and had just a single nonresponder, larger studies are needed to establish links between baseline CD8+ expansion and response. Scalp clonality and the number of expanded CD8+ clones among the top 100 scalp clones were significantly decreased by tofacitinib. During tofacitinib treatment, many expanded lesional clones stuck around in both scalp and blood, and this persistence may partly explain why relapse happens after treatment is stopped.

The CDR3 goes from the cysteine to the phenylalanine over 11 residues. CDR3 DNA is the only sequence kept; it has 33 bases, read in frame from the first base. The germline V gene specifies ENHRY as CDR1 and SYGVKD as CDR2. The meaning of the sample's treatment or condition label: oral pan-JAK inhibitor, 5-10 mg twice daily. Lesional scalp punch biopsies and peripheral blood were collected from alopecia areata patients. After PBMCs were isolated by density centrifugation and stained for CD3, CD4 and CD8, a FACSAria was used to sort CD4+ and CD8+ T cells. Libraries were built with the immunoSEQ multiplex PCR assay. To provide template for TCR sequencing, every sample had RNA extracted and reverse transcribed into cDNA. SuperScript III was used to make first-strand cDNA, primed with a 2:1 mix of oligo-dT and random hexamers. A synthetic immune receptor repertoire was used to assess amplification bias, and residual bias was removed computationally. For the original study's pipeline: After raw reads were preprocessed to remove errors, the CDR3 was defined following IMGT conventions as running from the conserved cysteine to phenylalanine. To get clonality, Shannon entropy was normalized by log2 of the number of productive unique TCRs and the result was subtracted from 1. Whether each scalp clone was CD4 or CD8 was inferred by checking scalp TCRbeta sequences against the CD4 and CD8 repertoires from sorted blood. Not all clones reach the TCRdb copy of this immuneACCESS table, which keeps in-frame sequences only. Checked studies attribute under half of the gap to unresolved V genes and leave the rest unexplained. V and J calls and clone size are those listed in that table; D and trimming were worked out from the DNA. Within this sample are roughly 210,000 clones, with about 40% of them counted one time only. The ten largest clonotypes hold over 2% of the sample.

About this clone itself: What this receptor recognizes is not known. Since a much larger clone is just one base distant, this may be a read error.

Specimen: CD4+ T cells sorted from blood, collected at roughly week 36, from a patient treated with tofacitinib. This clonotype was sampled from a human donor with alopecia areata. The receptor chain draws on TRBV10-3 and TRBJ1-2; the D gene cannot be named for sure. In nucleotide form, the sequence is TGTGCCAGCAGTTACGGCCTCGGCTACACCTTC. It is translated as CASSYGLGYTF.